This T cell receptor beta chain was profiled in a study of blood T cells in healthy people across ages. Using a J-beta primer mix together with a sample-barcoded 5' primer, a second PCR was run for roughly 7 to 11 cycles. MiXCR, applied by TCRdb to the 5' RACE reads, yields one record per CDR3 protein. The repertoire has more than 550,000 distinct CDR3 sequences, about 24% of them found once; the top ten carry roughly 22%. The table lists this clonotype with many counts. CDR1 is DFQATT and CDR2 is SNEGSKA in the germline V gene (reference sequence). There are 13 residues in the CDR3. The V end lost 1 base, the J end lost 5 bases, and 11 bases lay between the germline ends.

Sequencing was done on a sample of blood. The V and J genes are TRBV20-1 and TRBJ1-1, with D hard to call. This receptor was obtained from a man in his 70s in good health. CDR3 sequence reads: CSARASRWTEAFF. The CDR3, as DNA: TGCAGTGCTAGAGCTTCCCGGTGGACTGAAGCTTTCTTT.